These 29 T cell receptor beta chains share one sample of origin, sequenced in a study of T-cell reconstitution after alpha-beta-depleted transplantation in children. The TCRbeta library incorporated unique molecular identifiers. TCRdb itself ran the PCR reads through MiXCR, one entry per CDR3 protein. The table lists roughly 790,000 distinct CDR3 sequences, roughly 15% of them singletons. Specimen: PBMCs, mostly from graft donor cells, collected 360 days after TCRalphabeta/CD19-depleted stem cell transplant. All receptors come from a male patient younger than 18 who had a stem cell transplant for acute lymphoblastic leukemia, so the T cells may come from the graft donor.

This clonotype was seen a handful of times. V gene TRBV6-2 or TRBV6-3 combines with J gene TRBJ2-1; possibly TRBD1 for D (5 bases). V was trimmed by 4 bases and J by 5 bases, leaving 18 bases between them. Germline loops: CDR1 MNHEY, CDR2 SVGEGT. The CDR3 length is 16 residues. The CDR3 protein is CASSSYGHLDDNEQFF. The CDR3 DNA reads TGTGCCAGCAGTTCGTACGGACATCTCGACGACAATGAGCAGTTCTTC.

V and J are TRBV20-1 and TRBJ2-7; D is possibly TRBD2 (6 bases). The CDR3 spans 14 residues. The germline CDR1 and CDR2 sequences are DFQATT and SNEGSKA (reference sequence). Trimming stripped 0 bases from V and 4 bases from J, with 13 bases between. In DNA form, the CDR3 reads TGCAGTGCTAGAGATGGCGGGAAATTATACGAGCAGTACTTC. It codes for CSARDGGKLYEQYF.

This clonotype was picked up a small number of times. The chain has TRBV12-3 or TRBV12-4 and TRBJ2-5; no reliable D call. The CDR3 spans 13 residues. The V gene lost 3 bases and the J gene lost 6 bases, with 11 bases spanning the gap. The CDR3 region has the DNA TGTGCCAGCAGTTTCAGTGAAGCCAAGACCCAGTACTTC. This translates into CASSFSEAKTQYF.

CDR3 amino acids: CASSLGTDIRWPQHF. CDR3 nucleotides: TGTGCCAGCAGCTTAGGTACAGACATACGATGGCCCCAGCATTTT. The rearrangement joins TRBV7-6 to TRBJ1-5, with unresolved D. V lost 1 base to trimming and J lost 9 bases, with 16 bases between them. The V gene's germline CDR1 is SGHVS and CDR2 FNYEAQ. The CDR3 consists of 15 residues.

V and J are TRBV4-1 and TRBJ2-1, with 11 bases lining up with TRBD2. The junction had 8 bases not matched to a gene; V was cut back by 0 bases and J by 4 bases. Germline V gene sequence: CDR1 MGHRA, CDR2 YSYEKL. The CDR3 length is 18 residues. The CDR3 protein is CASSQDWGSGRVYNEQFF. In DNA form, the CDR3 reads TGCGCCAGCAGCCAAGATTGGGGTAGCGGGAGGGTGTACAATGAGCAGTTCTTC.

This clonotype turned up a few times. The gene calls are TRBV20-1 and TRBJ1-1; 8 bases align to TRBD1. Germline CDR1 is DFQATT and CDR2 is SNEGSKA (reference sequence). The CDR3 runs to 18 residues. Trimming at V came to 6 bases and at J to 0 bases, leaving 18 bases not matched to a gene. The CDR3 bases are TGCAGTGCCCAGATTCTTGTACCGGGGACAGGCATGAACACTGAAGCTTTCTTT. Protein product: CSAQILVPGTGMNTEAFF.

At least ten counts were recorded for this clonotype. V usage is TRBV14 and J usage is TRBJ2-7; D not resolved. Germline assignment: CDR1 SGHDN and CDR2 FVKESK. Deletions cut 4 bases from V and 4 bases from J, with 11 bases between. The CDR3 has 13 amino acids. The CDR3: CASSLQFRYEQYF. CDR3 coding DNA: TGTGCCAGCAGCCTCCAATTCCGTTACGAGCAGTACTTC.

This clonotype was counted ten times or more. V usage is TRBV7-9 and J usage is TRBJ1-4, with 7 bases aligning to TRBD1. From germline, CDR1 is SEHNR and CDR2 FQNEAQ (reference sequence). The CDR3 covers 13 residues. With V trimmed by 5 bases and J by 5 bases, 2 bases remained unmatched. This CDR3 reads CASSRQGNEKLFF. CDR3 nucleotide sequence: TGTGCCAGCAGCCGACAGGGAAATGAAAAACTGTTTTTT. Together with reference TRBV7-9 and TRBJ1-4, the CDR3 gives the full variable domain: DTGVSQNPRHKITKRGQNVTFRCDPISEHNRLYWYRQTLGQGPEFLTYFQNEAQLEKSRLLSDRFSAERPKGSFSTLEIQRTEQGDSAMYLCASSRQGNEKLFFGSGTQLSVL.

This clonotype was found a few times. The genes are TRBV4-1 and TRBJ2-7; TRBD1 matches 9 bases. The V and J ends lost 0 bases and 2 bases, in that order; junction bases with no gene match: 5. CDR3 size: 16 residues. Germline V gene sequence: CDR1 MGHRA, CDR2 YSYEKL. CDR3 residues: CASSQDRGTGPYEQYF. CDR3 bases: TGCGCCAGCAGCCAAGACCGAGGGACAGGGCCCTACGAGCAGTACTTC.

The chain uses TRBV14 and TRBJ2-3; 7 bases match TRBD1. V lost 2 bases, J lost 2 bases, and 4 bases stayed unmatched. From germline, CDR1 is SGHDN and CDR2 FVKESK. The CDR3 length is 15 residues. For the CDR3, the DNA is TGTGCCAGCAGCCAAAGCAGGGGGAACACAGATACGCAGTATTTT. This encodes CASSQSRGNTDTQYF.

This clonotype was seen a few times. The chain is built from TRBV5-1 and TRBJ1-2; 7 bases are shared with TRBD1. CDR1 SGHRS and CDR2 YFSETQ come from the germline V gene. The length of the CDR3 is 17 residues. V lost 2 bases to trimming and J lost 2 bases; unmatched junction nucleotides: 12. CDR3 nucleotides: TGCGCCAGCAGCTTCACCCGGGACAGCGTCACCAACTATGGCTACACCTTC. Translation: CASSFTRDSVTNYGYTF.

This clonotype was observed many times. The chain is built from TRBV5-1 and TRBJ2-5, with a possible D match to TRBD1 (6 bases). V was shortened by 2 bases and J by 2 bases, with 10 bases between the two germline ends. Per the germline V gene, CDR1 is SGHRS and CDR2 is YFSETQ. The CDR3 has 14 amino acids. The CDR3 DNA is TGCGCCAGCAGCTTTCAGGGGCTACAAGAGACCCAGTACTTC. Protein product: CASSFQGLQETQYF. Combining the CDR3 with reference TRBV5-1 and TRBJ2-5 gives the whole variable domain KAGVTQTPRYLIKTRGQQVTLSCSPISGHRSVSWYQQTPGQGLQFLFEYFSETQRNKGNFPGRFSGRQFSNSRSEMNVSTLELGDSALYLCASSFQGLQETQYFGPGTRLLVL.

This clonotype was recorded many times. V gene TRBV28 combines with J gene TRBJ2-1; TRBD2 matches at 7 bases. The V segment lost 7 bases and the J segment 3 bases; nucleotides outside the gene matches: 12. The CDR3 extends over 16 amino acids. Germline CDR1 is MDHEN and CDR2 is SYDVKM. For the CDR3, the DNA is TGTGCCAGCACCCCTTACTCGGGGGGAGGCTACAATGAGCAGTTCTTC. Encoded protein: CASTPYSGGGYNEQFF.

The V call is TRBV29-1, the J call TRBJ2-1; D is tentatively TRBD1 or TRBD2 (5 bases each). In germline, CDR1 is SQVTM, CDR2 ANQGSEA. Deletions cut 2 bases from V and 5 bases from J, with 13 bases between. The CDR3 length is 14 residues. In nucleotides, the CDR3 is TGCAGCGTTGAATGGGCCCCGGGGCACAATGAGCAGTTCTTC. It codes for CSVEWAPGHNEQFF.

V gene TRBV4-2 combines with J gene TRBJ2-7; D uncertain. Trimming cost V 0 bases and J 2 bases, with 11 bases left between them. CDR3 length equals 15 residues. Germline-derived CDR1 and CDR2 are LGHNA and YNFKEQ. The DNA for the CDR3 is TGTGCCAGCAGCCAAGAAGGTTTCGAGGCCTACGAGCAGTACTTC. Translating it yields CASSQEGFEAYEQYF.

The V and J genes are TRBV13 and TRBJ2-3; 9 bases agree with TRBD2. The CDR3 sequence is 16 residues long. J lost 2 bases, V lost 5 bases, and 8 bases had no gene match. The germline V gene encodes CDR1 PRHDT and CDR2 FYEKMQ (reference sequence). CDR3 sequence reads: CASSTRLADYTDTQYF. The CDR3 DNA reads TGTGCCAGCAGCACCAGACTAGCGGACTACACAGATACGCAGTATTTT.

The rearrangement joins TRBV2 to TRBJ2-1; 10 positions match TRBD2. The CDR3 covers 15 residues. J was trimmed by 4 bases and V by 7 bases; bases with no gene match: 7. The germline CDR1 and CDR2 sequences are SNHLY and FYNNEI. Here the CDR3 reads CASISLAGDYNEQFF. In nucleotides, the CDR3 is TGTGCCAGCATATCCCTAGCGGGGGATTACAATGAGCAGTTCTTC.

This clonotype was detected ten times or more. The genes are TRBV12-3 or TRBV12-4 and TRBJ2-7, with a tentative D call TRBD1 (6 bases). The CDR3 is 14 residues long. V was cut by 4 bases and J by 3 bases, with 13 bases left in between. The CDR3 reads CASSYYRDNYEQYF. CDR3 sequence (DNA): TGTGCCAGCAGTTACTACCGGGACAACTACGAGCAGTACTTC.

The chain employs TRBV6-1 and TRBJ2-2, with 9 bases identical to TRBD1. The CDR3 length is 15 residues. The J segment lost 7 bases and the V segment lost 7 bases, leaving 10 bases of the junction unmatched. Germline V lookup: CDR1 MNHNS, CDR2 SASEGT. Here the CDR3 DNA reads TGTGCCAGCAACCTCCGGGACAGGGTCGTCGGGGAGCTGTTTTTT. This encodes CASNLRDRVVGELFF.

The rearrangement links TRBV29-1 to TRBJ2-3; unclear D gene. The CDR3 has 18 amino acids. The germline V gene encodes CDR1 SQVTM and CDR2 ANQGSEA. V was trimmed by 5 bases and J by 2 bases, leaving 26 bases between them. Written as DNA, the CDR3 is TGCAGCGTTATCCGCCTGGGCCTTCCCCGGATATACACAGATACGCAGTATTTT. Its protein product is CSVIRLGLPRIYTDTQYF.

The chain joins TRBV29-1 to TRBJ1-6, with D unresolved. The germline CDR1 and CDR2 sequences are SQVTM and ANQGSEA. This CDR3 is built from 13 residues. The germline V and J ends were trimmed by 4 bases and 6 bases, with 10 bases remaining between them. CDR3 nucleotides: TGCAGCGTTGGGACGGACCCTAATTCACCCCTCCACTTT. Translation gives CSVGTDPNSPLHF.

The chain couples TRBV20-1 to TRBJ1-5; 7 nucleotides align to TRBD1. Germline V CDR1 and CDR2: DFQATT, SNEGSKA (reference sequence). The CDR3 runs 14 residues. V gave up 3 bases and J gave up 6 bases; unmatched junction bases: 8. DNA of the CDR3: TGCAGTGCTAGGGAGGGACAGATCGGTCAGCCCCAGCATTTT. Translated: CSAREGQIGQPQHF.

The rearrangement uses TRBV29-1 and TRBJ2-7; TRBD1 might be the D (6 bases). The germline V gene encodes CDR1 SQVTM and CDR2 ANQGSEA. The V gene lost 5 bases and the J gene lost 1 base, with 12 bases spanning the gap. This CDR3 is 13 amino acids long. The chain's CDR3 is CSVKTGKSYEQYF. CDR3 DNA sequence: TGCAGCGTTAAAACAGGGAAGTCCTACGAGCAGTACTTC.

This rearrangement joins TRBV25-1 to TRBJ1-3; D unresolved. V was clipped by 1 base and J by 0 bases, with 7 bases between them. The CDR3 runs to 15 residues. Germline V gene lookup returns CDR1 MGHDK and CDR2 SYGVNS. DNA for the CDR3: TGTGCCAGCAGTGAATCGGACCACTCTGGAAACACCATATATTTT. As protein: CASSESDHSGNTIYF.

This rearrangement joins TRBV25-1 to TRBJ2-3; no firm D call. V lost 5 bases, J lost 0 bases, and 15 bases lay in between. This CDR3 is built from 16 residues. Germline CDR1 reads MGHDK; CDR2 reads SYGVNS. DNA for the CDR3: TGTGCCAGCAGTTGGGGAAGCACGTCTAGCACAGATACGCAGTATTTT. Its translation: CASSWGSTSSTDTQYF.

This clonotype occurred a few times. The V call is TRBV5-1, the J call TRBJ2-2, with D uncertain. With 3 bases removed from V and 3 bases from J, the gap between germline ends came to 12 bases. The CDR3 is 15 residues long. Germline CDR1 is SGHRS and CDR2 is YFSETQ. CDR3 amino acids: CASSSGPGDTGELFF. The CDR3 coding sequence is TGCGCCAGCAGCTCCGGGCCAGGAGACACCGGGGAGCTGTTTTTT.

Remarks on this clonotype: Germline and junction disagree at one end, which may indicate a read error. The chain joins TRBV20-1 to TRBJ2-3; no reliable D call. The CDR3 extends over 16 amino acids. Germline loops: CDR1 DFQATT, CDR2 SNEGSKA (reference sequence). The CDR3 DNA sequence: TGCAGTGCCATCCAAGCGTTTTGGGCCAGCACGGATACGCAGTATTTT. Its translation: CSAIQAFWASTDTQYF.

This clonotype was seen at least ten times. The chain joins TRBV20-1 to TRBJ1-5; weak D call: TRBD1 (5 bases). V gave up 3 bases and J gave up 2 bases, with 8 bases separating them. The CDR3 is 13 amino acids. Germline CDR1 is DFQATT and CDR2 is SNEGSKA (reference sequence). The CDR3 sequence: CSAREQGNQPQHF. The CDR3 DNA is TGCAGTGCTAGGGAACAGGGCAATCAGCCCCAGCATTTT.

This clonotype was recorded at least ten times. This chain uses TRBV29-1 with TRBJ2-2, with a weak D call TRBD2 (6 bases). Trimming left V 5 bases short and J 3 bases short, with 7 bases between. The CDR3 has 12 amino acids. The germline V gene encodes CDR1 SQVTM and CDR2 ANQGSEA. CDR3 sequence reads: CSVQRDTGELFF. CDR3 in DNA: TGCAGCGTTCAGCGGGACACCGGGGAGCTGTTTTTT.